The entry that follows covers one T cell receptor (beta chain) sequence. The record originates from a study of PD-1 blockade in classical Hodgkin lymphoma. The repertoire was sequenced with immunoSEQ multiplex PCR; TCRdb's copy has only in-frame clones and lacks some. This sample yields 55,000 to 80,000 clones, of which approximately 88% are seen a single time; around 13% belongs to the top ten. After removal of 0 bases from V and 4 bases from J, the junction contained 6 bases not matched to a gene. Looked up from germline, CDR1 is SGHVS and CDR2 is FQNEAQ. CDR3 length equals 16 residues. Each patient relapsed following autologous stem cell transplantation, and prior brentuximab vedotin exposure differed.

Specimen: peripheral blood mononuclear cells (PBMCs), collected at baseline. This TCR derives from a human donor with classical Hodgkin lymphoma. The chain uses TRBV7-8 and TRBJ1-2; TRBD1 matches 9 bases. The DNA for the CDR3 is TGTGCCAGCAGCTTAGCGGGGGACAGGGCTGCCTATGGCTACACCTTC. This codes for CASSLAGDRAAYGYTF. The whole variable domain, remainder taken from reference TRBV7-8 and TRBJ1-2, is GAGVSQSPRYKVAKRGQDVALRCDPISGHVSLFWYQQALGQGPEFLTYFQNEAQLDKSGLPSDRFFAERPEGSVSTLKIQRTQQEDSAVYLCASSLAGDRAAYGYTFGSGTRLTVV.